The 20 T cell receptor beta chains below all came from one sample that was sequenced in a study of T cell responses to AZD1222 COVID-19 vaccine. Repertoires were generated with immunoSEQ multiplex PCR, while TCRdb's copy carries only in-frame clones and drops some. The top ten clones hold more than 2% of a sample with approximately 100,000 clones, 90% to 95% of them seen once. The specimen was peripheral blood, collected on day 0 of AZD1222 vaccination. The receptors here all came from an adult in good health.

CDR3 nucleotides: TGTGCCAGCAGTGAAATCGGGCCTGCCACCCTCCACTTT. Its translation: CASSEIGPATLHF. This chain joins TRBV2 and TRBJ1-6; D uncertain. The V gene lost 2 bases and the J gene lost 14 bases, with 13 bases spanning the gap. Germline V CDR1 and CDR2: SNHLY, FYNNEI. This CDR3 has 13 amino acids.

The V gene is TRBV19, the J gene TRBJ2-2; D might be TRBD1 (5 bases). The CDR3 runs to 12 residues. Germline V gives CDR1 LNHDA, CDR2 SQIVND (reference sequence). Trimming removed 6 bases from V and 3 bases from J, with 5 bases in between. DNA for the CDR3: TGTGCCAGTAGACAGGACACCGGGGAGCTGTTTTTT. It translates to CASRQDTGELFF.

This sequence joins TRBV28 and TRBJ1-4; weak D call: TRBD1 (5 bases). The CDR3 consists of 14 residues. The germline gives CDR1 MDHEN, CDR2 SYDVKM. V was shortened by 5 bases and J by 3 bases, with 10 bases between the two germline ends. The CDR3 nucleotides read TGTGCCAGCAGTGTTGGGGGGGCTAATGAAAAACTGTTTTTT. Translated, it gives CASSVGGANEKLFF.

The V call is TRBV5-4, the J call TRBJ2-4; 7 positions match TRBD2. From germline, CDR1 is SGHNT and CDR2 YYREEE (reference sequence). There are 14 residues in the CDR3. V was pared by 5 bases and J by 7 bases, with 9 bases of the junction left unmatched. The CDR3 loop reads CASSFGEGGNIQYF. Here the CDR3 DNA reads TGTGCCAGCAGTTTCGGGGAGGGAGGGAACATTCAGTACTTC.

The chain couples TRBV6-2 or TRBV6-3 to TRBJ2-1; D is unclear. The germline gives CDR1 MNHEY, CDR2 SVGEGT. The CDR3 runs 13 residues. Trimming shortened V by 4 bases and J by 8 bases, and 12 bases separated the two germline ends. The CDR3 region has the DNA TGTGCCAGCAGTTCCCCCCTCAGCTATGAGCAGTTCTTC. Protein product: CASSSPLSYEQFF.

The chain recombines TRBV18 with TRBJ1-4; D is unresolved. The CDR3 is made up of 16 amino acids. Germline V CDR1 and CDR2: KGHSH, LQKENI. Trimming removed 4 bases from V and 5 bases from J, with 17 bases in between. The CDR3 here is CASSLAPPGTNEKLFF. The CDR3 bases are TGTGCCAGCTCACTGGCCCCCCCAGGAACAAATGAAAAACTGTTTTTT.

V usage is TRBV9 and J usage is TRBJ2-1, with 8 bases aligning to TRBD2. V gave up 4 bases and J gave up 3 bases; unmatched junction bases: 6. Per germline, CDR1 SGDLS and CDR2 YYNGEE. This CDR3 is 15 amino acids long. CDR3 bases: TGTGCCAGCAGCCCTACGGGGGGGGACTACAATGAGCAGTTCTTC. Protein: CASSPTGGDYNEQFF.

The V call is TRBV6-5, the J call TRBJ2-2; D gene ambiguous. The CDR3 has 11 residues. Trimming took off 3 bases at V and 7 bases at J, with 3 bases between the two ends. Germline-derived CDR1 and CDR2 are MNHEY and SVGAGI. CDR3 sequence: CASSYYGELFF. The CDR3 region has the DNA TGTGCCAGCAGTTATTACGGGGAGCTGTTTTTT.

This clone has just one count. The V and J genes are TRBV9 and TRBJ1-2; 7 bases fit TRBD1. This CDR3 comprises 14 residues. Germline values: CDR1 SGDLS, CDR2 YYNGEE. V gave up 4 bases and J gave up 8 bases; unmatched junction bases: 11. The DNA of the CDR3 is TGTGCCAGCAGCCCCGGAAGGGGGGACAGAGGCTACACCTTC. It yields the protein CASSPGRGDRGYTF.

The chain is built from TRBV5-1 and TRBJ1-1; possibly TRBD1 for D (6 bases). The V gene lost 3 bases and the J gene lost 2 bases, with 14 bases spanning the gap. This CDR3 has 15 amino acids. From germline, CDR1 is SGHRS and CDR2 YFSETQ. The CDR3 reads CASSSLGGGNTEAFF. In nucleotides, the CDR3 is TGCGCCAGCAGCTCGCTCGGAGGGGGAAACACTGAAGCTTTCTTT.

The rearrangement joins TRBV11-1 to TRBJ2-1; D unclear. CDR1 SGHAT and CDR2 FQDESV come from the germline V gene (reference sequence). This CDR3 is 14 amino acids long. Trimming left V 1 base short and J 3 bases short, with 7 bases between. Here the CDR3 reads CASSLEVDYNEQFF. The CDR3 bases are TGTGCCAGCAGCTTAGAGGTAGACTACAATGAGCAGTTCTTC.

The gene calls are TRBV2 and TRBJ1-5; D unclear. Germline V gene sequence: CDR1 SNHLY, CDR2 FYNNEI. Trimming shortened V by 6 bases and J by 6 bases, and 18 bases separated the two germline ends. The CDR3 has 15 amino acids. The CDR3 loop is CASRNSQVGGQPQHF. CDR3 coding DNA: TGTGCCAGCAGAAACTCACAAGTAGGAGGTCAGCCCCAGCATTTT.

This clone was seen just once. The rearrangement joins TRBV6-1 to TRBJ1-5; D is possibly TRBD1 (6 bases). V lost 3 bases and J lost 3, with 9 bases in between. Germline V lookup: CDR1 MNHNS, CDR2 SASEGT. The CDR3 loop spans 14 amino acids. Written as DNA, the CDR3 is TGTGCCAGCAGTGAGCGGGACAACAATCAGCCCCAGCATTTT. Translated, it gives CASSERDNNQPQHF.

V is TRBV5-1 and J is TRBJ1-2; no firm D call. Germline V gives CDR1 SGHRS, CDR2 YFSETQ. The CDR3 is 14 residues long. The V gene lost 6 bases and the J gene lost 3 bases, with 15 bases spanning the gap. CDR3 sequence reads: CASTTSSSDYGYTF. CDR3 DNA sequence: TGCGCCAGCACCACCTCATCGTCGGACTATGGCTACACCTTC.

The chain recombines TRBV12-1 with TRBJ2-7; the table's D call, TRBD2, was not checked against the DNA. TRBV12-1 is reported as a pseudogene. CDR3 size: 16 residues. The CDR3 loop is CASSFVLAGEVGEQYF. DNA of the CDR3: TGTGCCAGCAGCTTTGTCCTGGCGGGAGAGGTCGGCGAGCAGTACTTC.

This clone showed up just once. CDR3 sequence: CASSYSATGNEQYF. The CDR3 coding sequence is TGTGCCAGCAGTTACTCAGCGACAGGGAACGAGCAGTACTTC. The chain couples TRBV6-2 or TRBV6-3 to TRBJ2-7; 7 nucleotides agree with TRBD1. The germline V gene encodes CDR1 MNHEY and CDR2 SVGEGT. V lost 0 bases and J lost 5; bases outside the gene matches: 4. This CDR3 contains 14 residues.

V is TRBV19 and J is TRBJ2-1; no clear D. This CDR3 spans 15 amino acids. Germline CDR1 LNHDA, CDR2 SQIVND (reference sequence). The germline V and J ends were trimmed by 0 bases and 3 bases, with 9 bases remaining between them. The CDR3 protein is CASSIESPGYNEQFF. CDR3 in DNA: TGTGCCAGTAGTATAGAGAGTCCGGGCTACAATGAGCAGTTCTTC.

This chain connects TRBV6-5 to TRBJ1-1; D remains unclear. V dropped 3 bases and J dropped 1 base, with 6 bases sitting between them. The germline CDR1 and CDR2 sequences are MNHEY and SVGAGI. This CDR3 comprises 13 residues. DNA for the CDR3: TGTGCCAGCAGTTATCGACAGAACACTGAAGCTTTCTTT. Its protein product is CASSYRQNTEAFF.

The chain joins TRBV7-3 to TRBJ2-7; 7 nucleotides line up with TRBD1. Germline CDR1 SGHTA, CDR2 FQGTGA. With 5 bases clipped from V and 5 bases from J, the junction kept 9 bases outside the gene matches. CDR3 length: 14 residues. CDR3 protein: CASSPGTEKDEQYF. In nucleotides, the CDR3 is TGTGCCAGCAGCCCCGGGACAGAAAAGGACGAGCAGTACTTC.

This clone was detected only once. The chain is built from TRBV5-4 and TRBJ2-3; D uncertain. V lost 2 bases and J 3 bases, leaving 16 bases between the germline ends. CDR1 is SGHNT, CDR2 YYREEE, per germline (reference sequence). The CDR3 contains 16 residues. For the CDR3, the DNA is TGTGCCAGCAGCTTAGGGATTCAGACTGGGACAGATACGCAGTATTTT. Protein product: CASSLGIQTGTDTQYF.